What follows describes a single T cell receptor (beta chain). Patients sequenced had flow cytometry evidence of CD8+CD57+ cell expansion. V shed 6 bases, J shed 3 bases, and the junction held 9 bases outside the gene matches. CDR1 is SQVTM and CDR2 is ANQGSEA in the germline V gene. The CDR3 loop spans 14 amino acids. Genomic DNA, serving as template, underwent TCR beta VDJ and CDR3 profiling. TCRdb re-called the reads with MiXCR, one entry per CDR3 protein. Among around 210,000 distinct CDR3 sequences, over 55% were seen once, and the ten largest hold around three fifths. The sample belongs to a study of CD8+CD57+ T cells in acquired aplastic anemia.

Material for sequencing was sorted CD4+, CD8+, or CD8+CD57+ T cells (not recorded which) from PBMCs. The J gene is TRBJ1-1, the V gene TRBV29-1; TRBD1 matches at 8 bases. This TCR was sampled from a human donor with aplastic anemia. The CDR3 bases are TGCAGCGTACGTCCCCAGGGGGCTGACACTGAAGCTTTCTTT. It yields the protein CSVRPQGADTEAFF.